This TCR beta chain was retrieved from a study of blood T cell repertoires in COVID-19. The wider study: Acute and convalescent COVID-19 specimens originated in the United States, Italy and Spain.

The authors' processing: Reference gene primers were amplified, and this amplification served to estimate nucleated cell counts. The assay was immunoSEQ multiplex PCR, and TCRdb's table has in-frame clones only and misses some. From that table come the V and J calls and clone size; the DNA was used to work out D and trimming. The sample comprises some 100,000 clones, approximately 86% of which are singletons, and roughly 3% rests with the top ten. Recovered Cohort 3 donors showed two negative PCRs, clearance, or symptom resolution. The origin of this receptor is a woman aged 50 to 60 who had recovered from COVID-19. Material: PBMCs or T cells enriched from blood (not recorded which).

The CDR3 region has the DNA TGTGCCAGCCTAGCGGGCCCCAAATACGAGCAGTACTTC. Translated: CASLAGPKYEQYF. This chain connects TRBV2 to TRBJ2-7; 8 nucleotides line up with TRBD2. Germline V CDR1 and CDR2: SNHLY, FYNNEI. This CDR3 contains 13 residues. V was clipped by 8 bases and J by 4 bases; unmatched bases: 7.